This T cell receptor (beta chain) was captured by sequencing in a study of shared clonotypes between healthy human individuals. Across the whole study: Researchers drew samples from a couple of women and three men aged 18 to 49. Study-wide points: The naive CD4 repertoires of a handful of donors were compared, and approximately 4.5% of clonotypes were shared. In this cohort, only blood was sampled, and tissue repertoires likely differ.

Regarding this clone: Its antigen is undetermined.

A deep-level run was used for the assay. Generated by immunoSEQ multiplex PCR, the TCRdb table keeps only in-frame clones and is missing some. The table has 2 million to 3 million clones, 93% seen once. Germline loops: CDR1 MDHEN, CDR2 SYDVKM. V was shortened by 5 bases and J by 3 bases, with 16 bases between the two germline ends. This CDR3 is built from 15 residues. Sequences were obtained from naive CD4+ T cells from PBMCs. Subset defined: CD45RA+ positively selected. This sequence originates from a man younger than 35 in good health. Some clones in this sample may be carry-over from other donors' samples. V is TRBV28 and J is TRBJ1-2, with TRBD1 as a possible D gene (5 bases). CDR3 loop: CASSPPGASYYGYTF. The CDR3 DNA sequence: TGTGCCAGCAGTCCTCCCGGGGCCTCTTACTATGGCTACACCTTC.